This T cell receptor (beta chain) was retrieved from a study of T cell responses to AZD1222 COVID-19 vaccine. Study results and limitations: The study identified only six AZD1222 recipients as seropositive at baseline. Spike was spanned by vaccine-associated CD4 TCRs, which were dominant at 160-218 and 743-854. The sample set comprised mostly white British donors with more females, and clonal diversity was possibly underestimated.

Profiled with immunoSEQ multiplex PCR; TCRdb holds only in-frame clones, not every one. Of around 70,000 clones in the sample, roughly 85% were seen once. Regarding this clone: What it binds is unknown.

The source material was peripheral blood, sampled on day 0 of AZD1222 vaccination. This TCR was recovered from an adult in good health.

The CDR3 nucleotides are TGTGCCAGCAGCTTAAGCAGATCCGGGGAGCTGTTTTTT. Translation: CASSLSRSGELFF. This sequence joins TRBV11-2 and TRBJ2-2; no clear D. The germline CDR1 and CDR2 sequences are SGHAT and FQNNGV. This CDR3 has 13 residues. Trimming removed 2 bases from V and 6 bases from J, with 7 bases in between.